The T cell receptor (beta chain) described here comes from a study of T cells in Graves' hyperthyroidism and ophthalmopathy. The V gene's germline CDR1 is SEHNR and CDR2 FQNEAQ (reference sequence). The CDR3 sequence is 14 residues long. Trimming cost V 4 bases and J 5 bases; bases outside gene matches: 7. Amplification targeted TCR beta CDR3 regions from RNA transcripts. HTBI primers drove first-round RT-PCR of the TCR CDR3. TCRdb ran MiXCR on the multiplex PCR reads and lists one entry per CDR3 protein. The table records fewer than 450,000 distinct CDR3 sequences, about 15% of them present only once.

The rearrangement uses TRBV7-9 and TRBJ2-5, with 7 nucleotides matching TRBD2. Specimen: blood. The source of this sequence is a woman in her fifties or sixties with Graves' ophthalmopathy. The CDR3 loop reads CASSSGLVGETQYF. CDR3 nucleotide sequence: TGTGCCAGCAGCTCCGGACTAGTCGGGGAGACCCAGTACTTC. The full variable domain, completed using reference TRBV7-9 and TRBJ2-5, is DTGVSQNPRHKITKRGQNVTFRCDPISEHNRLYWYRQTLGQGPEFLTYFQNEAQLEKSRLLSDRFSAERPKGSFSTLEIQRTEQGDSAMYLCASSSGLVGETQYFGPGTRLLVL.